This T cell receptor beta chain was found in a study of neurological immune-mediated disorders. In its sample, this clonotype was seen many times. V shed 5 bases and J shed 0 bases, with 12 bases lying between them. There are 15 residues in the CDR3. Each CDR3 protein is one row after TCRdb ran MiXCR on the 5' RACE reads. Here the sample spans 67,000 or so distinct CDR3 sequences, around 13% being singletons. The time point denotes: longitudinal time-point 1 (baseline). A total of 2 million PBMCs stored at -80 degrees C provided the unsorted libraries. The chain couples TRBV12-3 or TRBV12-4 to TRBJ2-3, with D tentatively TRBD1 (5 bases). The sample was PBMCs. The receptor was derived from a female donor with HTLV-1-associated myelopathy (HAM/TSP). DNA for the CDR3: TGTGCCAGCAGTGCCGGACGGACAAGCACAGATACGCAGTATTTT. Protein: CASSAGRTSTDTQYF.